The 2 T cell receptor beta chains given below trace back to one sample, sequenced in a study of T cell changes during pregnancy in multiple sclerosis. Sequencing was performed with immunoSEQ multiplex PCR; in TCRdb, only in-frame clones are kept and a portion is missing. Of about 56,000 clones detected, approximately 90% appear once; the ten largest clones hold nearly 0.2%. The specimen was CD4+ T cells from peripheral blood mononuclear cells, collected in the second trimester of pregnancy. These receptors were obtained from a female donor with multiple sclerosis, enrolled in a pregnancy study.

The chain is built from TRBV19 and TRBJ1-1; D uncertain. Germline CDR1 and CDR2: LNHDA and SQIVND (reference sequence). This CDR3 contains 14 residues. The germline V and J ends were trimmed by 2 bases and 3 bases, with 10 bases remaining between them. CDR3 bases: TGTGCCAGTAGTATAAGGGAGGGAGACACTGAAGCTTTCTTT. It is translated as CASSIREGDTEAFF.

A single count supports this clone. The chain employs TRBV5-6 and TRBJ2-7; TRBD2 matches 10 bases. The CDR3 covers 18 residues. Per the germline V gene, CDR1 is SGHDT and CDR2 is YYEEEE. The V segment lost 4 bases and the J segment 4 bases; nucleotides outside the gene matches: 17. This CDR3 is CASSPTPVGSGRWYEQYF. Here the CDR3 DNA reads TGTGCCAGCAGCCCGACCCCCGTAGGTAGCGGGAGGTGGTACGAGCAGTACTTC.